The 28 T cell receptor beta chains below come from one sample, sequenced in a study of control samples from healthy donors and cancer patients (dated by TCRdb to the early 2020s). The library was prepared using the immunoSEQ multiplex PCR assay. TCRdb took this table from immuneACCESS and kept in-frame rearrangements with V and J called. Such tables lack part of the clones; where checked against another copy, unresolved V genes explain under half of the gap, and the rest is unexplained. Present in this sample are 120,000 or so clones, around 87% of which were seen just once. Roughly 3.5% of the sample rests with the top ten. Material: PBMCs. Source of these receptors: a woman in her fifties or sixties with lung cancer.

The rearrangement uses TRBV6-5 and TRBJ1-2, with no clear D. The CDR3 spans 16 residues. Deletions cut 0 bases from V and 2 bases from J, with 13 bases between. The germline V gene encodes CDR1 MNHEY and CDR2 SVGAGI. CDR3 loop: CASSYSPLAINYGYTF. CDR3 coding DNA: TGTGCCAGCAGTTACTCCCCCCTGGCAATAAACTATGGCTACACCTTC.

CDR3 nucleotide sequence: TGTGCCAGCAGTTTAGGGACGTATTCACCCCTCCACTTT. Its protein is CASSLGTYSPLHF. This chain uses TRBV12-3 or TRBV12-4 with TRBJ1-6, with no clear D. V was shortened by 1 base and J by 8 bases, with 6 bases between the two germline ends. The CDR3 extends over 13 amino acids.

This chain joins TRBV19 and TRBJ2-1, with 16 bases fitting TRBD2. From germline, CDR1 is LNHDA and CDR2 SQIVND (reference sequence). Germline trimming cut 5 bases from V and 3 bases from J; bases unmatched to any gene: 4. This CDR3 spans 17 amino acids. Written as DNA, the CDR3 is TGTGCCAGTAGTGGGACTAGCGGGGGGGTTTACTACAATGAGCAGTTCTTC. Residues: CASSGTSGGVYYNEQFF.

The chain links TRBV6-2 or TRBV6-3 to TRBJ1-1, with TRBD1 matching 7 bases. Germline values: CDR1 MNHEY, CDR2 SVGEGT. This CDR3 region has 15 residues. The J segment lost 0 bases and the V segment lost 2 bases, leaving 3 bases of the junction unmatched. This chain's CDR3 is CASSYETGLNTEAFF. The CDR3 DNA sequence: TGTGCCAGCAGTTACGAGACAGGGCTGAACACTGAAGCTTTCTTT.

The J gene is TRBJ1-1, the V gene TRBV11-2, with unresolved D. V lost 3 bases to trimming and J lost 0 bases, with 11 bases between them. The CDR3 sequence is 15 residues long. Germline CDR1 reads SGHAT; CDR2 reads FQNNGV. DNA for the CDR3: TGTGCCAGCAGCTTGTCGGGTGGCCTGAACACTGAAGCTTTCTTT. It yields the protein CASSLSGGLNTEAFF.

The rearrangement uses TRBV15 and TRBJ1-1; the match to TRBD1 covers 8 bases. V dropped 4 bases and J dropped 13; count of bases not matched to a gene: 14. Germline CDR1 and CDR2: LNHNV and YYDKDF (reference sequence). The CDR3 has 14 residues. CDR3: CATSNRNNAGGGFF. In nucleotides, the CDR3 is TGTGCCACCAGCAACCGGAATAACGCAGGGGGCGGTTTCTTT.

The gene calls are TRBV29-1 and TRBJ1-1; unclear D gene. Germline V CDR1 and CDR2: SQVTM, ANQGSEA. CDR3 length: 12 residues. The CDR3 region is CGFGRQNTEAFF. The CDR3 DNA is TGCGGATTCGGACGGCAGAACACTGAAGCTTTCTTT.

This clone was counted a single time. The chain couples TRBV9 to TRBJ2-2, with 7 bases lining up with TRBD1. CDR3 length equals 13 residues. V trimming: 3 bases; J trimming: 7 bases; junction bases outside the gene matches: 3. Germline CDR1 reads SGDLS; CDR2 reads YYNGEE. In DNA, the CDR3 is TGTGCCAGCAGCGGACAGGGATTCGGGGAGCTGTTTTTT. This translates into CASSGQGFGELFF.

The chain carries TRBV6-5 and TRBJ1-4, with 9 bases that match TRBD1. J gave up 8 bases and V 5 bases, and 9 bases lay outside the gene matches. This CDR3 comprises 15 residues. Per the germline V gene, CDR1 is MNHEY and CDR2 is SVGAGI. The CDR3 spells CASSPLQGAGEKLFF. CDR3 coding DNA: TGTGCCAGCAGTCCCCTACAGGGGGCTGGCGAAAAACTGTTTTTT.

This chain uses TRBV13 with TRBJ2-5; D uncertain. CDR1 is PRHDT, CDR2 FYEKMQ, per germline (reference sequence). V dropped 1 base and J dropped 6 bases, with 9 bases sitting between them. The CDR3 sequence is 13 residues long. The CDR3 DNA follows: TGTGCCAGCAGCTTAGAGACTCTTCAGACCCAGTACTTC. It translates to CASSLETLQTQYF.

The chain combines TRBV7-9 with TRBJ2-2, with D perhaps matching TRBD1 (7 bases). This CDR3 is 16 amino acids long. Trimming shortened V by 4 bases and J by 2 bases, and 14 bases separated the two germline ends. CDR1 is SEHNR and CDR2 is FQNEAQ in the germline V gene (reference sequence). Here the CDR3 reads CASSSGDSLNTGELFF. The CDR3 DNA follows: TGTGCCAGCAGCTCGGGGGACAGCCTAAACACCGGGGAGCTGTTTTTT.

The rearrangement links TRBV7-3 to TRBJ2-5; 8 nucleotides line up with TRBD2. The germline CDR1 and CDR2 sequences are SGHTA and FQGTGA. The V segment lost 2 bases and the J segment 4 bases; nucleotides outside the gene matches: 9. The CDR3 is made up of 16 amino acids. The CDR3 DNA is TGTGCCAGCAGCTTAGGGCGGGAGGCCCTAATAGAGACCCAGTACTTC. Encoded protein: CASSLGREALIETQYF. Supplemented by reference TRBV7-3 and TRBJ2-5, the full variable domain reads GAGVSQTPSNKVTEKGKYVELRCDPISGHTALYWYRQSLGQGPEFLIYFQGTGAADDSGLPNDRFFAVRPEGSVSTLKIQRTERGDSAVYLCASSLGREALIETQYFGPGTRLLVL.

V and J are TRBV29-1 and TRBJ2-3; 8 positions agree with TRBD2. The CDR3 loop spans 15 amino acids. Trimming cost V 6 bases and J 2 bases; bases outside gene matches: 10. Germline lookup yields CDR1 SQVTM and CDR2 ANQGSEA. CDR3 coding DNA: TGCAGCGTACCGAGCGGGAGTGGGGCCACAGATACGCAGTATTTT. Amino acids: CSVPSGSGATDTQYF.

This chain uses TRBV10-3 with TRBJ2-3; 13 bases line up with TRBD2. CDR3 length: 14 amino acids. Germline lookup yields CDR1 ENHRY and CDR2 SYGVKD. J was trimmed by 4 bases and V by 8 bases; bases with no gene match: 3. The CDR3 DNA sequence: TGTGCCATCGCACTAGCGGGGGGGGCAGATACGCAGTATTTT. Translating it yields CAIALAGGADTQYF.

The chain joins TRBV28 to TRBJ1-6; no firm D call. The germline V and J ends were trimmed by 2 bases and 7 bases, with 3 bases remaining between them. CDR3 length: 12 amino acids. Germline lookup yields CDR1 MDHEN and CDR2 SYDVKM. The CDR3 reads CASSLQNSPLHF. The CDR3 DNA reads TGTGCCAGCAGTTTACAGAATTCACCCCTCCACTTT.

The chain combines TRBV27 with TRBJ2-1, with 12 bases that match TRBD2. The CDR3 has 16 residues. With V trimmed by 6 bases and J by 10 bases, 13 bases remained unmatched. Germline V gene lookup returns CDR1 MNHEY and CDR2 SMNVEV (reference sequence). The DNA for the CDR3 is TGTGCCAGCAGGCCCCCTAGCGGGAGGGCTATTGGGGAGCAGTTCTTC. Its protein is CASRPPSGRAIGEQFF.

V gene TRBV7-3 combines with J gene TRBJ1-1; D gene uncertain. Trimming took 4 bases from V and 5 from J, leaving 20 bases between them. Germline-derived CDR1 and CDR2 are SGHTA and FQGTGA. The CDR3 extends over 16 amino acids. Here the CDR3 reads CASSSDGVLSGTEAFF. DNA for the CDR3: TGTGCCAGCAGCTCGGACGGAGTTTTGTCGGGAACTGAAGCTTTCTTT.

This chain links TRBV4-3 with TRBJ2-7; no clear D gene. The CDR3 spans 14 residues. V was cut by 0 bases and J by 2 bases, with 8 bases left in between. Germline V gives CDR1 LGHNA, CDR2 YSLEER. CDR3 sequence reads: CASSQDLRTYEQYF. The DNA of the CDR3 is TGCGCCAGCAGCCAAGATCTCAGGACCTACGAGCAGTACTTC.

The chain uses TRBV7-9 and TRBJ2-5; D not certain. V was trimmed by 3 bases and J by 1 base, leaving 9 bases between them. CDR1 and CDR2 (germline): SEHNR, FQNEAQ (reference sequence). CDR3 length equals 14 residues. The CDR3: CASSFLEPQETQYF. For the CDR3, the DNA is TGTGCCAGCAGCTTTTTGGAGCCCCAAGAGACCCAGTACTTC.

The chain combines TRBV7-9 with TRBJ1-5, with D possibly being TRBD1 (5 bases). The V end was cut by 5 bases, the J end by 4 bases, with 12 bases between. The CDR3 covers 14 residues. Germline lookup yields CDR1 SEHNR and CDR2 FQNEAQ (reference sequence). In nucleotides, the CDR3 is TGTGCCAGCAGCACCGGGACGGAGAATCAGCCCCAGCATTTT. Translation: CASSTGTENQPQHF. The whole variable domain, remainder taken from reference TRBV7-9 and TRBJ1-5, is DTGVSQNPRHKITKRGQNVTFRCDPISEHNRLYWYRQTLGQGPEFLTYFQNEAQLEKSRLLSDRFSAERPKGSFSTLEIQRTEQGDSAMYLCASSTGTENQPQHFGDGTRLSIL.

The chain recombines TRBV19 with TRBJ1-2; D call uncertain. The CDR3 runs 15 residues. Deletions cut 1 base from V and 1 base from J, with 10 bases between. Germline V gene lookup returns CDR1 LNHDA and CDR2 SQIVND (reference sequence). The CDR3 DNA follows: TGTGCCAGTAGTATAGGAGGGCATGATAACTATGGCTACACCTTC. Residues: CASSIGGHDNYGYTF.

The chain has TRBV2 and TRBJ2-3; D possibly uses TRBD1 or TRBD2 (5 bases each). Germline V gives CDR1 SNHLY, CDR2 FYNNEI. V was clipped by 7 bases and J by 0 bases, with 14 bases between them. This CDR3 spans 15 amino acids. CDR3 sequence (DNA): TGTGCCAGCATGGGGGAGAATACTAGCACAGATACGCAGTATTTT. It is translated as CASMGENTSTDTQYF.

This clone was observed a single time. The rearrangement joins TRBV4-2 to TRBJ1-6; D is unclear. Germline V gives CDR1 LGHNA, CDR2 YNFKEQ. Trimming took 1 base from V and 0 from J, leaving 10 bases between them. This CDR3 spans 17 amino acids. The CDR3 bases are TGTGCCAGCAGCCAAGGTCAAGGAAGCTCCTATAATTCACCCCTCCACTTT. Its protein is CASSQGQGSSYNSPLHF.

This clone was recorded once. The chain employs TRBV6-5 and TRBJ2-7, with 8 bases aligning to TRBD1. V was pared by 6 bases and J by 3 bases, with 10 bases of the junction left unmatched. CDR1 is MNHEY, CDR2 SVGAGI, per germline. The CDR3 length is 15 residues. The CDR3 DNA is TGTGCCAGCAGACCCTTAGGGACAGGAAGCTACGAGCAGTACTTC. Amino acid sequence: CASRPLGTGSYEQYF.

This chain links TRBV18 with TRBJ2-7; perhaps TRBD1 as D (6 bases). This CDR3 is 14 amino acids long. Germline values: CDR1 KGHSH, CDR2 LQKENI. Trimming cost V 4 bases and J 5 bases, with 15 bases left between them. CDR3 residues: CASSLDRIRDEQYF. The CDR3 DNA is TGTGCCAGCTCACTCGACAGGATCAGGGACGAGCAGTACTTC.

This chain uses TRBV6-1 with TRBJ1-6; 7 bases map to TRBD1. Germline values: CDR1 MNHNS, CDR2 SASEGT. This CDR3 has 14 residues. V trimming: 2 bases; J trimming: 8 bases; junction bases outside the gene matches: 3. The CDR3 protein is CASSETGADSPLHF. In nucleotides, the CDR3 is TGTGCCAGCAGTGAAACAGGGGCGGATTCACCCCTCCACTTT.

The gene calls are TRBV18 and TRBJ2-2, with unresolved D. The CDR3 spans 16 residues. The ends were cut back, 1 base at V and 4 bases at J, with 13 bases in the middle. The germline V gene encodes CDR1 KGHSH and CDR2 LQKENI. The CDR3 loop reads CASSPLGSSGTGELFF. The CDR3 nucleotides are TGTGCCAGCTCACCACTCGGCAGCTCGGGCACCGGGGAGCTGTTTTTT.

The rearrangement uses TRBV27 and TRBJ2-7; TRBD1 matches at 7 bases. The germline V gene has CDR1 MNHEY and CDR2 SMNVEV (reference sequence). J gave up 2 bases and V 4 bases, and 5 bases lay outside the gene matches. This CDR3 contains 14 residues. The CDR3 region is CASSSGTVPYEQYF. The CDR3 DNA reads TGTGCCAGCAGTTCCGGGACAGTGCCCTACGAGCAGTACTTC.